Below, 11 T cell receptor beta chains from the same sample are listed, as sequenced in a study of T cell responses to AZD1222 COVID-19 vaccine. Repertoires were generated with immunoSEQ multiplex PCR, while TCRdb's copy carries only in-frame clones and drops some. The sample gives around 30,000 clones, approximately 90% of which show up once; 45% to 55% is in the top ten. The material was peripheral blood, obtained on day 0 of AZD1222 vaccination. These TCRs come from an adult in good health.

J is TRBJ2-3 and V is TRBV9; TRBD1 might be the D (5 bases). V gave up 4 bases and J gave up 2 bases, with 11 bases separating them. This CDR3 comprises 14 residues. Germline CDR1 reads SGDLS; CDR2 reads YYNGEE. DNA for the CDR3: TGTGCCAGCAGCCCTCGACAGAACACAGATACGCAGTATTTT. It is translated as CASSPRQNTDTQYF.

This clone was observed a few times. The chain joins TRBV27 to TRBJ2-5; 10 bases fit TRBD2. Germline CDR1 reads MNHEY; CDR2 reads SMNVEV (reference sequence). The CDR3 has 15 residues. The ends lost 7 bases at V and 5 bases at J; junction bases unmatched: 10. CDR3 amino acids: CASMSLAGVRETQYF. In DNA form, the CDR3 reads TGTGCCAGCATGTCCCTAGCGGGGGTGCGGGAGACCCAGTACTTC.

This sequence joins TRBV9 and TRBJ1-4; 8 positions agree with TRBD1. Per the germline V gene, CDR1 is SGDLS and CDR2 is YYNGEE. There are 15 residues in the CDR3. With V trimmed by 4 bases and J by 7 bases, 9 bases remained unmatched. The CDR3 DNA is TGTGCCAGCAGCCCAGGACAGGGAGGGAGTGAAAAACTGTTTTTT. It yields the protein CASSPGQGGSEKLFF. The variable domain in full, completed from reference TRBV9 and TRBJ1-4, reads DSGVTQTPKHLITATGQRVTLRCSPRSGDLSVYWYQQSLDQGLQFLIQYYNGEERAKGNILERFSAQQFPDLHSELNLSSLELGDSALYFCASSPGQGGSEKLFFGSGTQLSVL.

The chain couples TRBV30 to TRBJ1-5; D is ambiguous. V lost 5 bases, J lost 4 bases, and 12 bases lay in between. Per germline, CDR1 GTSNPN and CDR2 SVGIG (reference sequence). The CDR3 consists of 13 residues. The CDR3 DNA follows: TGTGCCTGGGGTCACAGTTCGAATCAGCCCCAGCATTTT. Translated, it gives CAWGHSSNQPQHF.

The chain links TRBV4-3 to TRBJ2-3; D call uncertain. This CDR3 region has 13 residues. Per germline, CDR1 LGHNA and CDR2 YSLEER. Trimming took off 2 bases at V and 6 bases at J, with 9 bases between the two ends. Here the CDR3 reads CASSQNFADTQYF. CDR3 coding DNA: TGCGCCAGCAGCCAAAATTTTGCCGATACGCAGTATTTT.

The chain has TRBV5-1 and TRBJ1-2; tentative D call: TRBD1 (6 bases). The CDR3 runs 14 residues. Germline V gene sequence: CDR1 SGHRS, CDR2 YFSETQ. V gave up 1 base and J gave up 0 bases, with 7 bases separating them. DNA of the CDR3: TGCGCCAGCAGCTTGCCAGGGGCTAACTATGGCTACACCTTC. The encoded protein is CASSLPGANYGYTF.

The CDR3, as DNA: TGTGCCAGCAGCTCGACCGGGGATATCAATCAGCCCCAGCATTTT. Encoded protein: CASSSTGDINQPQHF. The chain is built from TRBV7-6 and TRBJ1-5; D is uncertain. The ends were cut back, 4 bases at V and 3 bases at J, with 13 bases in the middle. The germline CDR1 and CDR2 sequences are SGHVS and FNYEAQ. The CDR3 runs 15 residues.

The genes are TRBV19 and TRBJ1-1; 7 bases are a match to TRBD1. This CDR3 region has 15 residues. Per germline, CDR1 LNHDA and CDR2 SQIVND (reference sequence). V gave up 3 bases and J gave up 5 bases; unmatched junction bases: 9. The CDR3, as DNA: TGTGCCAGTAGTATCTTGACAGGGTTGGGGACTGAAGCTTTCTTT. Its translation is CASSILTGLGTEAFF.

The chain has TRBV3-1 (or the pseudogene TRBV3-2) and TRBJ2-4; D uncertain. Germline assignment: CDR1 LGHDT and CDR2 YNNKEL (reference sequence). Trimming removed 1 base from V and 0 bases from J, with 7 bases in between. This CDR3 contains 15 residues. The CDR3 DNA is TGTGCCAGCAGCCAAGGACGTCAAGCCAAAAACATTCAGTACTTC. Encoded protein: CASSQGRQAKNIQYF.

With respect to this clone: Other DNA sequences in this sample translate to the same CDR3. The chain combines TRBV5-1 with TRBJ1-5; D might be TRBD1 (5 bases). The CDR3 totals 15 residues. Trimming pared 1 base from V and 0 bases from J, leaving 8 bases between. Germline V gives CDR1 SGHRS, CDR2 YFSETQ. The CDR3 reads CASSLSGFSNQPQHF. Written as DNA, the CDR3 is TGCGCCAGCAGCTTGTCAGGGTTTAGCAATCAGCCCCAGCATTTT. The whole variable domain, filled in from reference TRBV5-1 and TRBJ1-5, reads KAGVTQTPRYLIKTRGQQVTLSCSPISGHRSVSWYQQTPGQGLQFLFEYFSETQRNKGNFPGRFSGRQFSNSRSEMNVSTLELGDSALYLCASSLSGFSNQPQHFGDGTRLSIL.

This chain uses TRBV13 with TRBJ1-4; 7 bases are shared with TRBD1. Germline values: CDR1 PRHDT, CDR2 FYEKMQ (reference sequence). The trim removed 3 bases at V and 8 bases at J, leaving 6 bases unmatched. The CDR3 sequence is 14 residues long. The CDR3 DNA follows: TGTGCCAGCAGCTTCGGTAGGGGGCGAGAAAAACTGTTTTTT. Translation gives CASSFGRGREKLFF.